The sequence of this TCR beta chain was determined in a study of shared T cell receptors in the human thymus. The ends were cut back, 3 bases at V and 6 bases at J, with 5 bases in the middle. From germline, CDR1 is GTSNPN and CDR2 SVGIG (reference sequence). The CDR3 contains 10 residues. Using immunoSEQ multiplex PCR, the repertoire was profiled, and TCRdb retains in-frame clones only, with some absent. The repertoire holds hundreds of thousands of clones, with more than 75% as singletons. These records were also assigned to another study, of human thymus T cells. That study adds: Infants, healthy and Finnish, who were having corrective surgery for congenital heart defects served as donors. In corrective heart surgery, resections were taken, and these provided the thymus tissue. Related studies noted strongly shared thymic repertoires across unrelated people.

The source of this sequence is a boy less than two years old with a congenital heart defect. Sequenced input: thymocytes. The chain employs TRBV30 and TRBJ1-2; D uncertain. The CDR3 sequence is CAWSGNGYTF. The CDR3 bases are TGTGCCTGGAGCGGGAATGGCTACACCTTC.